A single T cell receptor beta chain is shown here with its context. The data belong to a study of blood T cell repertoires in COVID-19. The authors' processing: Amplified reference gene primers provided the basis for estimating nucleated cell counts. Here immunoSEQ multiplex PCR was the method, and the copy in TCRdb shows in-frame clones only, minus some. The DNA was the basis for D and trimming; V, J and clone size are from that table. The data show about 480,000 clones, 70% to 90% seen once. With V trimmed by 4 bases and J by 5 bases, 9 bases remained unmatched. The CDR3 has 17 amino acids. Germline V lookup: CDR1 LGHNA, CDR2 YSLEER. Recruitment covered roughly 24 US areas and drew participants whose ages spanned roughly 18 to 89 years. Grouping used clinical history reported by participants in a survey and questionnaire.

The V and J genes are TRBV4-3 and TRBJ2-3, with TRBD2 identical over 13 bases. Sample: PBMCs or T cells enriched from blood (not recorded which). This sequence was found in a woman under 30 with acute COVID-19. The CDR3 DNA follows: TGCGCCAGCAGCCCTCAACGCACTAGCGGGGGGGGAGATACGCAGTATTTT. The encoded protein is CASSPQRTSGGGDTQYF.